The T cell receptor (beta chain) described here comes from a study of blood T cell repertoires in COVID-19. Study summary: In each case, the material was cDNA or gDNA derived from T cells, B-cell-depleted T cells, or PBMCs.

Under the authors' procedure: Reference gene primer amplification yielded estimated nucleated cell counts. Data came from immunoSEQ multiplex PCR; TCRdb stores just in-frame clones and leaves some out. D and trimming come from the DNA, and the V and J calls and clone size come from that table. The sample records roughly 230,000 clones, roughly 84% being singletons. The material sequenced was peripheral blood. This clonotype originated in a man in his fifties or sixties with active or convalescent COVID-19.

CDR3 DNA sequence: TGTGCCAGCCTCAGGGAAGAGACCCAGTACTTC. Translated, it gives CASLREETQYF. V gene TRBV6-5 combines with J gene TRBJ2-5; D perhaps matches TRBD1 (5 bases). CDR1 is MNHEY and CDR2 is SVGAGI in the germline V gene. The ends were cut back, 8 bases at V and 3 bases at J, with 7 bases in the middle. This CDR3 spans 11 amino acids.